Below, 19 T cell receptor beta chains from the same sample are listed, as sequenced in a study of T-cell reconstitution after alpha-beta-depleted transplantation in children. Unique molecular identifiers tagged the TCRbeta library. One entry per CDR3 protein, called by TCRdb with MiXCR from the PCR reads. The sample shows 610,000 or so distinct CDR3 sequences, 25% to 30% of them seen only once. The sequences come from PBMCs, collected before TCRalphabeta/CD19-depleted stem cell transplant. These receptors were obtained from a boy less than two years old with Wiskott-Aldrich syndrome, due to receive a stem cell transplant.

This chain uses TRBV6-1 with TRBJ1-5, with D maybe TRBD1 (5 bases). With 7 bases removed from V and 2 bases from J, the gap between germline ends came to 18 bases. Germline CDR1 reads MNHNS; CDR2 reads SASEGT. This CDR3 is built from 16 residues. The CDR3 loop is CASKSLRGKGNQPQHF. CDR3 nucleotide sequence: TGTGCCAGCAAATCACTTCGGGGGAAAGGCAATCAGCCCCAGCATTTT.

The gene calls are TRBV10-3 and TRBJ1-1; 7 nucleotides agree with TRBD1. V was clipped by 2 bases and J by 2 bases; unmatched bases: 11. The CDR3 has 17 amino acids. Germline V CDR1 and CDR2: ENHRY, SYGVKD. DNA of the CDR3: TGTGCCATCAGTGAGCATATTCGGACAGGAGGAAACACTGAAGCTTTCTTT. Translating it yields CAISEHIRTGGNTEAFF.

The rearrangement uses TRBV29-1 and TRBJ1-2; D possibly corresponds to TRBD1 (6 bases). Per germline, CDR1 SQVTM and CDR2 ANQGSEA. This CDR3 region has 13 residues. Trimming removed 6 bases at V and 2 bases at J, with 13 bases between. The CDR3 spells CSVDGQLNYGYTF. CDR3 in DNA: TGCAGCGTGGACGGACAGTTAAACTATGGCTACACCTTC.

In its sample, this clonotype was seen a few times. V and J are TRBV7-8 and TRBJ1-1; tentatively, D is TRBD1 (5 bases). The germline V gene encodes CDR1 SGHVS and CDR2 FQNEAQ. The CDR3 length is 14 residues. V gave up 5 bases and J gave up 3 bases, with 13 bases separating them. The CDR3 here is CASSQVGVDTEAFF. The CDR3 DNA sequence: TGTGCCAGCAGCCAAGTGGGGGTGGACACTGAAGCTTTCTTT.

This clonotype has more than one count but fewer than ten. This sequence joins TRBV29-1 and TRBJ2-1; D call uncertain. The CDR3 length is 12 residues. V was clipped by 7 bases and J by 3 bases, with 10 bases between them. Germline assignment: CDR1 SQVTM and CDR2 ANQGSEA. The CDR3 spells CSALKSYNEQFF. The CDR3 region has the DNA TGCAGCGCCCTGAAAAGCTACAATGAGCAGTTCTTC.

V and J are TRBV7-3 and TRBJ2-3; 10 bases are a match to TRBD2. The CDR3 covers 15 residues. The V segment lost 4 bases and the J segment 4 bases; nucleotides outside the gene matches: 5. In germline, CDR1 is SGHTA, CDR2 FQGTGA. The CDR3 region has the DNA TGTGCCAGCAGCTACGGACTAGCGGAGGCAGATACGCAGTATTTT. This translates into CASSYGLAEADTQYF.

This rearrangement joins TRBV20-1 to TRBJ2-7; perhaps D is TRBD1 or TRBD2 (5 bases each). V gave up 1 base and J gave up 2 bases, with 12 bases separating them. This CDR3 is 14 amino acids long. Germline assignment: CDR1 DFQATT and CDR2 SNEGSKA (reference sequence). The CDR3 DNA reads as TGCAGTGCTAGAGCTCGGGGCGGCACCTACGAGCAGTACTTC. Residues: CSARARGGTYEQYF.

The chain has TRBV29-1 and TRBJ2-5, with D possibly TRBD2 on 7 matching bases. Per the germline V gene, CDR1 is SQVTM and CDR2 is ANQGSEA. V was cut by 6 bases and J by 4 bases, with 15 bases left in between. The CDR3 runs 13 residues. The CDR3 spells CSVDSGGRETQYF. The DNA of the CDR3 is TGCAGCGTCGACTCCGGGGGGCGAGAGACCCAGTACTTC. Together with reference TRBV29-1 and TRBJ2-5, the CDR3 gives the full variable domain: SAVISQKPSRDICQRGTSLTIQCQVDSQVTMMFWYRQQPGQSLTLIATANQGSEATYESGFVIDKFPISRPNLTFSTLTVSNMSPEDSSIYLCSVDSGGRETQYFGPGTRLLVL.

This clonotype was seen more than once but under ten times. The rearrangement uses TRBV14 and TRBJ2-1, with 8 positions matching TRBD2. The CDR3 runs 16 residues. J gave up 1 base and V 4 bases, and 6 bases lay outside the gene matches. Germline V gene sequence: CDR1 SGHDN, CDR2 FVKESK. The CDR3 DNA sequence: TGTGCCAGCAGCCGGGTGACTAGCGCTTCCTACAATGAGCAGTTCTTC. As protein: CASSRVTSASYNEQFF. Full variable domain (missing parts from reference TRBV14 and TRBJ2-1): EAGVTQFPSHSVIEKGQTVTLRCDPISGHDNLYWYRRVMGKEIKFLLHFVKESKQDESGMPNNRFLAERTGGTYSTLKVQPAELEDSGVYFCASSRVTSASYNEQFFGPGTRLTVL.

The rearrangement uses TRBV20-1 and TRBJ2-5, with a weak D call TRBD1 (6 bases). CDR3 size: 13 residues. Between the trimmed V and J ends, which lost 4 bases and 0 bases, there was a span of 9 bases. From germline, CDR1 is DFQATT and CDR2 SNEGSKA (reference sequence). The CDR3, as DNA: TGCAGTGCTAAAGACAGGTACCAAGAGACCCAGTACTTC. Its protein is CSAKDRYQETQYF.

The V call is TRBV5-1, the J call TRBJ1-6; D ambiguous. Germline V gene lookup returns CDR1 SGHRS and CDR2 YFSETQ. Trimming left V 8 bases short and J 7 bases short, with 16 bases between. CDR3 length equals 14 residues. The DNA for the CDR3 is TGCGCCAGTACCCCGAGCCCGGGAAATTCACCCCTCCACTTT. Its translation: CASTPSPGNSPLHF.

The chain's CDR3 is CASSAGLAGGPYNEQFF. The CDR3 DNA reads as TGTGCCAGCAGCGCGGGACTAGCGGGAGGGCCCTACAATGAGCAGTTCTTC. The chain uses TRBV5-4 and TRBJ2-1, with 16 bases fitting TRBD2. The CDR3 sequence is 17 residues long. V shed 4 bases and J 2 bases; nucleotides not matched to a gene: 3. Germline CDR1 reads SGHNT; CDR2 reads YYREEE (reference sequence). The full variable domain, its missing parts supplied by reference TRBV5-4 and TRBJ2-1, is ETGVTQSPTHLIKTRGQQVTLRCSSQSGHNTVSWYQQALGQGPQFIFQYYREEENGRGNFPPRFSGLQFPNYSSELNVNALELDDSALYLCASSAGLAGGPYNEQFFGPGTRLTVL.

The CDR3 loop reads CASSQVGTQETQYF. CDR3 in DNA: TGTGCCAGCAGCCAAGTCGGGACTCAAGAGACCCAGTACTTC. V usage is TRBV25-1 and J usage is TRBJ2-5; D may be TRBD2 (6 bases). Trimming cost V 6 bases and J 2 bases, with 13 bases left between them. Germline CDR1 is MGHDK and CDR2 is SYGVNS. The CDR3 consists of 14 residues.

There are a few counts of this clonotype. The chain is built from TRBV6-4 and TRBJ2-4, with D tentatively TRBD2 (5 bases). Trimming removed 3 bases at V and 6 bases at J, with 9 bases between. In germline, CDR1 is MRHNA, CDR2 SNTAGT. This CDR3 has 13 residues. The CDR3 loop is CASSEASGNIQYF. CDR3 DNA sequence: TGTGCCAGCAGTGAAGCCAGCGGAAACATTCAGTACTTC.

The genes are TRBV24-1 and TRBJ2-3; no reliable D call. The CDR3 loop spans 16 amino acids. The V and J ends lost 2 bases and 0 bases respectively, with 11 bases between them. Germline values: CDR1 KGHDR, CDR2 SFDVKD. The CDR3 DNA is TGTGCCACCAGTGATTCTTTGTCTTCTAGCACAGATACGCAGTATTTT. Protein product: CATSDSLSSSTDTQYF.

This clonotype was observed a handful of times. The chain combines TRBV7-3 with TRBJ1-6; no clear D. This CDR3 comprises 13 residues. The V and J ends lost 5 bases and 9 bases respectively, with 11 bases between them. Per the germline V gene, CDR1 is SGHTA and CDR2 is FQGTGA. The CDR3 coding sequence is TGTGCCAGCAGCGCCCTGAGGGCTTCACCCCTCCACTTT. This gives the protein CASSALRASPLHF.

This clonotype was detected a few times. The V gene is TRBV20-1, the J gene TRBJ1-5; tentatively, D is TRBD1 (5 bases). This CDR3 spans 12 amino acids. Germline V gene sequence: CDR1 DFQATT, CDR2 SNEGSKA (reference sequence). Trimming removed 0 bases at V and 11 bases at J, with 11 bases between. The CDR3 DNA reads TGCAGTGCTAGAGATAGTAGAGGGGCCCAGCATTTT. Protein: CSARDSRGAQHF.

The genes are TRBV20-1 and TRBJ2-5; D could derive from TRBD1 or TRBD2 (5 bases each). CDR3 length: 13 residues. Looked up from germline, CDR1 is DFQATT and CDR2 is SNEGSKA (reference sequence). The V end was cut by 3 bases, the J end by 2 bases, with 10 bases between. CDR3 amino acids: CSASRDRQETQYF. CDR3 nucleotide sequence: TGCAGTGCTAGCCGGGACCGGCAAGAGACCCAGTACTTC.

V usage is TRBV27 and J usage is TRBJ2-7; 12 bases line up with TRBD2. This CDR3 is built from 15 residues. Germline loops: CDR1 MNHEY, CDR2 SMNVEV (reference sequence). J was trimmed by 5 bases and V by 6 bases; bases with no gene match: 8. CDR3 in amino acids: CASRILAGGPNEQYF. The CDR3 bases are TGTGCCAGCAGGATACTAGCGGGAGGTCCCAACGAGCAGTACTTC.